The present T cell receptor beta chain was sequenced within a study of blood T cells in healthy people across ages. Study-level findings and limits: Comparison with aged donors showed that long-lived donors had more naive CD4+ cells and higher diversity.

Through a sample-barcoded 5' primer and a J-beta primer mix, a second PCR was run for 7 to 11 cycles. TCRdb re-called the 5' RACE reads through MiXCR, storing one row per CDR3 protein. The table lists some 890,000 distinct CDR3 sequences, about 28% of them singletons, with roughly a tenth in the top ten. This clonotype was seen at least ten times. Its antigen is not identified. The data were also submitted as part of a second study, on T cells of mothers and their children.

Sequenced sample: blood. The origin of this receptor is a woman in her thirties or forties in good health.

The CDR3 is CSALAETSYEQYF. CDR3 DNA: TGCAGTGCCCTCGCCGAGACATCCTACGAGCAGTACTTC. The J gene is TRBJ2-7, the V gene TRBV20-1; no firm D call. The germline V gene has CDR1 DFQATT and CDR2 SNEGSKA (reference sequence). This CDR3 spans 13 amino acids. The V end was cut by 6 bases, the J end by 1 base, with 13 bases between.